This TCR beta chain was sequenced during a study of blood T cell repertoires in COVID-19. Study as a whole: The United States, Italy and Spain supplied acute and convalescent COVID-19 samples.

Per the original data handling: Researchers report that nucleated cell counts were estimated from reference gene primer amplification. Profiling relied on immunoSEQ multiplex PCR, and the TCRdb table lists in-frame clones only, not all of them. The DNA gave D and trimming, while V, J and clone size come from that table. This table has 100,000 to 150,000 clones, less than 90% appearing once. The J segment lost 0 bases and the V segment lost 6 bases, leaving 1 base of the junction unmatched. CDR3 length: 13 residues. Germline lookup yields CDR1 MNHEY and CDR2 SVGAGI. The receptor was derived from a woman of 80 years or more with acute or convalescent COVID-19. This chain connects TRBV6-5 to TRBJ1-1, with 7 bases matching TRBD1. Sequences were obtained from peripheral blood. This CDR3 reads CASRGQVNTEAFF. The CDR3 coding sequence is TGTGCCAGCAGAGGACAGGTGAACACTGAAGCTTTCTTT.